This TCR beta chain was sequenced in a study of Ad26.COV2.S vaccination and SARS-CoV-2 variants. Study-level findings and limits: From the TCR breadth and depth analyses, total T cell responses may have been underestimated. In vaccinated individuals, spike-specific CD8+ and CD4+ T cell responses reportedly displayed substantial breadth. Recipients of either vaccine or placebo displayed similar breadth of non-spike TCRs.

Here immunoSEQ multiplex PCR was the method, and the copy in TCRdb shows in-frame clones only, minus some. Among over 300,000 clones, approximately 83% were seen once, and the ten largest hold about 8%. Points on this clone: As yet, its antigen is unknown.

Treatment meaning: about 20 received Ad26.COV2.S at low or high dose, single or two shots; 5 received placebo; per-sample allocation not given. The study sampled participants on day 63 after the first vaccine or placebo injection. Donation came from an adult in Boston who was aged 18-55 years. CDR3 size: 15 residues. V lost 6 bases and J lost 2; bases outside the gene matches: 5. In germline, CDR1 is LNHDA, CDR2 SQIVND (reference sequence). This rearrangement joins TRBV19 to TRBJ2-2, with 8 bases matching TRBD1. Sample: peripheral blood, taken in a trial of Ad26.COV2.S vaccine versus placebo. This receptor was obtained from a person between 18 and 65 years old who received the Ad26.COV2.S COVID-19 vaccine or a placebo. Here the CDR3 reads CASRGRGLNTGELFF. As DNA, the CDR3 is TGTGCCAGTAGAGGCAGGGGGCTTAACACCGGGGAGCTGTTTTTT.